The entry below describes one T cell receptor (beta chain). Antigen specificity is unknown. Donors were nominally healthy when sampled, though unrecorded immune exposures were likely. The V and J ends lost 4 bases and 6 bases, in that order; junction bases with no gene match: 11. Germline V gives CDR1 LGHNA, CDR2 YSLEER. The CDR3 consists of 16 residues. The source of the sample is a study of cytomegalovirus exposure and HLA in healthy donors. A multiplex PCR was run with 60 Vbeta primers and 13 Jbeta primers. The method was immunoSEQ multiplex PCR; TCRdb's version includes in-frame clones alone and lacks a portion of them. The repertoire holds roughly 190,000 clones, about 85% seen once, with 1.5% to 2% in the top ten. Study findings and constraints: When a later analysis was performed, an Asian-associated ancestry cluster reportedly had fewer N-insertions than the roughly 640-donor mean.

The J gene is TRBJ1-1, the V gene TRBV4-3, with TRBD1 identical over 10 bases. Sequenced material: PBMCs. This clonotype was sampled from a woman aged 45-60 years in good health and CMV-seronegative. The CDR3 DNA follows: TGCGCCAGCAGCCCCTCTACCGGACAGGGGGGCGCTGAAGCTTTCTTT. This encodes CASSPSTGQGGAEAFF.